Listed here is a single T cell receptor (beta chain). What it recognizes is unknown. Collection of lesional scalp punch biopsies and peripheral blood was performed in alopecia areata patients. CDR3 length: 12 amino acids. Germline trimming cut 5 bases from V and 5 bases from J; bases unmatched to any gene: 3. In germline, CDR1 is SQVTM, CDR2 ANQGSEA. Extracted from the samples, RNA was reverse transcribed into cDNA to serve as the sequencing template. Sequencing was performed with immunoSEQ multiplex PCR; in TCRdb, only in-frame clones are kept and a portion is missing. The sample lists about 180,000 clones, about 63% seen once, with 14% to 15% in the top ten. The sample is drawn from a study of CD8+ T cells in alopecia areata. Study findings and constraints: Scalp specimens additionally yield sequences from normal skin's resident alphabeta T cells.

The TCR comes from a human donor with alopecia areata. The sample was CD4+ T cells sorted from blood, taken at week 0. This chain uses TRBV29-1 with TRBJ2-7, with 10 bases identical to TRBD1. Here the CDR3 reads CSVRTGGDEQYF. The CDR3 nucleotides are TGCAGCGTTCGGACAGGGGGTGACGAGCAGTACTTC.